These T cell receptor beta chains were read from a single sample in a study of T cell repertoires in cytomegalovirus infection. TCRdb re-derived calls from the reads in MiXCR, one entry per CDR3 protein. The sample carries under 200,000 distinct CDR3 sequences, less than 25% recorded once. No antigen is known for these receptors. The sample in question was CD8+ T cells from cultured PBMCs, obtained from culture after CMV antigen stimulation. Receptors originate from a human donor in good health (CMV status not recorded). Some clones in this sample may be carry-over from other donors' samples. The CDR3 runs from the conserved cysteine through the conserved F or W. A D gene is named only where the DNA matches it firmly. Clone size is given for some rows only: seen once, a few or many times, or a class if the clone is expanded.

TRBJ2-3	.	.	TRBV6-5	CASSYSTYGTDTQYF	TGTGCCAGCAGTTACTCGACATACGGCACAGATACGCAGTATTTT
TRBJ2-2	few	TRBD1	TRBV15	CATSAGRGRTGELFF	TGTGCCACCAGCGCGGGCAGGGGGCGCACCGGGGAGCTGTTTTTT
TRBJ2-3	.	TRBD2	TRBV7-6	CASSLARGGLLSTDTQYF	TGTGCCAGCAGCTTAGCTCGCGGGGGACTCCTTAGCACAGATACGCAGTATTTT
TRBJ1-2	.	.	TRBV7-6	CASSLGPGGIAYGYTF	TGTGCCAGCAGCTTAGGTCCGGGGGGAATAGCCTATGGCTACACCTTC
TRBJ1-5	few	.	TRBV10-3	CAISESRQTYSNQPQHF	TGTGCCATCAGTGAGTCTCGTCAAACTTATAGCAATCAGCCCCAGCATTTT
TRBJ2-5	few	.	TRBV6-6	CASSSMINPTGRAETQYF	TGTGCCAGCAGTTCCATGATCAACCCAACAGGGCGGGCAGAGACCCAGTACTTC
TRBJ1-1	.	.	TRBV19	CASSTNKGANTEAFF	TGTGCCAGTAGTACAAATAAGGGAGCGAACACTGAAGCTTTCTTT
TRBJ2-5	.	.	TRBV11-2	CASRGDNQETQYF	TGTGCCAGCAGGGGGGACAACCAAGAGACCCAGTACTTC
TRBJ2-3	few	TRBD2	TRBV7-2	CASSLRSVAGGYTDTQYF	TGTGCCAGCAGCTTACGTTCGGTAGCGGGGGGGTACACAGATACGCAGTATTTT
TRBJ2-7	few	.	TRBV7-2	CASSLVAVAVDEQYF	TGTGCCAGCAGCTTAGTGGCCGTAGCGGTAGACGAGCAGTACTTC
TRBJ2-5	many	.	TRBV7-8	CASSRGSGLSDQYF	TGTGCCAGCAGTCGGGGGTCGGGACTGTCGGACCAGTACTTC
TRBJ2-4	.	.	TRBV4-1	CASSLLESGPRKGTKNIQYF	TGCGCCAGCAGCCTCTTAGAGTCGGGACCTCGAAAAGGGACCAAAAACATTCAGTACTTC
TRBJ1-1	.	TRBD1	TRBV27	CASRLRDRGHWDTEAFF	TGTGCCAGCAGACTCCGGGACAGGGGGCACTGGGACACTGAAGCTTTCTTT
TRBJ1-2	.	TRBD1	TRBV7-2	CASSGDRGRGSYTF	TGTGCCAGCAGCGGCGACAGGGGCCGCGGGAGCTACACCTTC
TRBJ1-1	many	TRBD1	TRBV20-1	CSAGTGNGEAFF	TGCAGTGCTGGGACAGGGAATGGTGAAGCTTTCTTT
TRBJ1-6	.	.	TRBV6-2/TRBV6-3	CASSYGPWPLHF	TGTGCCAGCAGTTACGGCCCTTGGCCCCTCCACTTT
TRBJ1-1	many	.	TRBV4-1	CASSHGDGYTEAFF	TGCGCCAGCAGCCACGGGGACGGATACACTGAAGCTTTCTTT